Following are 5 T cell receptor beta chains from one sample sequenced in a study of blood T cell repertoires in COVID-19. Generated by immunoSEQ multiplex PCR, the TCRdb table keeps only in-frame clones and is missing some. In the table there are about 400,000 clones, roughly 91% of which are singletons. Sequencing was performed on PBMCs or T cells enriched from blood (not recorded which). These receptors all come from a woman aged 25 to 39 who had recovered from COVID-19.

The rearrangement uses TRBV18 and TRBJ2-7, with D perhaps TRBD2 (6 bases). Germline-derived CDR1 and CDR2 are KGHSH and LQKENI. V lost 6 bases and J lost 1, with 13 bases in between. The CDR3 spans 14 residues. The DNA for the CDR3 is TGTGCCAGCTCCTTGGGGGGTGCATCCTACGAGCAGTACTTC. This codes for CASSLGGASYEQYF.

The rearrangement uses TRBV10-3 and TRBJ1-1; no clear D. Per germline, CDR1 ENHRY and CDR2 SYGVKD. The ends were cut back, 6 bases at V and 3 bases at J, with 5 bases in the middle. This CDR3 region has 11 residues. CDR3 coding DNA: TGTGCCATCAGACGGGACACTGAAGCTTTCTTT. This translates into CAIRRDTEAFF.

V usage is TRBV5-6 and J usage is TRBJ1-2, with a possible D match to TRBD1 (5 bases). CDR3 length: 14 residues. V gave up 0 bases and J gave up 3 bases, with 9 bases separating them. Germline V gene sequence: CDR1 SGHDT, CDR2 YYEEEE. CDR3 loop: CASSLAGSDYGYTF. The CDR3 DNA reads TGTGCCAGCAGCTTGGCAGGGTCCGACTATGGCTACACCTTC.

CDR3 sequence (DNA): TGTGCCAGCAGCCACAATACAGATAACTATGGCTACACCTTC. Translated, it gives CASSHNTDNYGYTF. The chain has TRBV14 and TRBJ1-2, with D uncertain. Germline CDR1 and CDR2: SGHDN and FVKESK. There are 14 residues in the CDR3. V was clipped by 3 bases and J by 1 base, with 9 bases between them.

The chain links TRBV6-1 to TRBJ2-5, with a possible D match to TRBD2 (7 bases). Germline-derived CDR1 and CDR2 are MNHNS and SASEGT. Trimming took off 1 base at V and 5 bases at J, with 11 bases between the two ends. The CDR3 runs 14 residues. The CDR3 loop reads CASSEGRGRETQYF. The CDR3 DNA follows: TGTGCCAGCAGTGAAGGGCGGGGGCGTGAGACCCAGTACTTC.